This passage covers 31 T cell receptor beta chains from one sample sequenced in a study of siplizumab effects on memory and regulatory T cells. TCRdb's table, derived via immunoSEQ multiplex PCR, lists solely in-frame clones and lacks some. The table records under 150,000 clones, about 94% of them present only once. The sample consisted of non-Treg CD4+ T cells sorted from blood. The source of these receptors is a human donor in good health.

This chain connects TRBV18 to TRBJ2-7, with 7 bases that match TRBD2. The CDR3 loop spans 14 amino acids. With 3 bases clipped from V and 9 bases from J, the junction kept 11 bases outside the gene matches. Germline V CDR1 and CDR2: KGHSH, LQKENI. This chain's CDR3 is CASSPPSGLFVQYF. CDR3 sequence (DNA): TGTGCCAGCTCACCCCCCTCGGGACTATTCGTGCAGTACTTC.

The J gene is TRBJ2-3, the V gene TRBV6-9; 9 bases align to TRBD1. The CDR3 sequence is 16 residues long. With 0 bases clipped from V and 7 bases from J, the junction kept 8 bases outside the gene matches. CDR1 and CDR2 (germline): MNHGY, SVAAGI. DNA for the CDR3: TGTGCCAGCAGTTATTCGGGGACAGGGCCTGCTAATACGCAGTATTTT. This translates into CASSYSGTGPANTQYF.

The V gene is TRBV28, the J gene TRBJ1-2; 7 nucleotides agree with TRBD1. CDR1 and CDR2 (germline): MDHEN, SYDVKM. The CDR3 has 15 amino acids. With V trimmed by 6 bases and J by 4 bases, 11 bases remained unmatched. The CDR3 here is CASSQDDRVGYGYTF. Here the CDR3 DNA reads TGTGCCAGCAGCCAAGATGACAGGGTCGGCTATGGCTACACCTTC.

The J gene is TRBJ2-3, the V gene TRBV9; D unclear. This CDR3 contains 14 residues. Germline assignment: CDR1 SGDLS and CDR2 YYNGEE. Deletions cut 4 bases from V and 0 bases from J, with 9 bases between. This CDR3 is CASSPGQSTDTQYF. The CDR3 DNA is TGTGCCAGCAGCCCGGGCCAAAGCACAGATACGCAGTATTTT.

The chain recombines TRBV11-2 with TRBJ2-7, with a weak D call TRBD2 (7 bases). The CDR3 length is 17 residues. Germline CDR1 and CDR2: SGHAT and FQNNGV. Deletions cut 2 bases from V and 6 bases from J, with 23 bases between. The CDR3 spells CASSLRIQGGVGREQYF. Written as DNA, the CDR3 is TGTGCCAGCAGCTTAAGGATTCAAGGGGGGGTAGGCCGCGAGCAGTACTTC.

The chain carries TRBV5-1 and TRBJ2-1, with 7 nucleotides matching TRBD1. Germline V gives CDR1 SGHRS, CDR2 YFSETQ. CDR3 length: 15 residues. Germline trimming cut 4 bases from V and 3 bases from J; bases unmatched to any gene: 7. As DNA, the CDR3 is TGCGCCAGCAGCACCCAGGGGGAAATCTACAATGAGCAGTTCTTC. Its translation: CASSTQGEIYNEQFF.

The rearrangement uses TRBV6-5 and TRBJ1-5; D is unresolved. The CDR3 has 14 amino acids. The V end lost 5 bases, the J end lost 6 bases, and 14 bases lay between the germline ends. Germline loops: CDR1 MNHEY, CDR2 SVGAGI. The CDR3 sequence is CASSPRGHFQPQHF. The CDR3 nucleotides are TGTGCCAGCAGTCCCCGGGGTCATTTTCAGCCCCAGCATTTT.

J is TRBJ1-5 and V is TRBV19; the D gene is possibly TRBD1 (5 bases). V gave up 6 bases and J gave up 2 bases, with 23 bases separating them. CDR1 is LNHDA, CDR2 SQIVND, per germline (reference sequence). The CDR3 spans 18 residues. The CDR3 DNA follows: TGTGCCAGTAGGCCCCAACGGGACCCGAGGGCGGGCAATCAGCCCCAGCATTTT. Translating it yields CASRPQRDPRAGNQPQHF.

The gene calls are TRBV19 and TRBJ2-3; no definite D call. This CDR3 has 12 residues. Germline values: CDR1 LNHDA, CDR2 SQIVND (reference sequence). The V and J ends lost 5 bases and 9 bases respectively, with 12 bases between them. CDR3 loop: CASSGTMLTQYF. DNA for the CDR3: TGTGCCAGTAGTGGAACGATGTTGACGCAGTATTTT.

The rearrangement joins TRBV5-4 to TRBJ1-2; weak D call: TRBD1 (5 bases). Per the germline V gene, CDR1 is SGHNT and CDR2 is YYREEE (reference sequence). The CDR3 sequence is 15 residues long. The V gene lost 4 bases and the J gene lost 3 bases, with 16 bases spanning the gap. CDR3: CASSPGLLQDYGYTF. The DNA of the CDR3 is TGTGCCAGCAGCCCGGGACTATTACAGGACTATGGCTACACCTTC.

For this clone: Germline and junction disagree at one end, which may indicate a read error. J is TRBJ1-3 and V is TRBV7-9; D may be TRBD1 (6 bases). Looked up from germline, CDR1 is SEHNR and CDR2 is FQNEAQ (reference sequence). The CDR3 consists of 12 residues. This CDR3 is CASSLTQGPATF. The DNA for the CDR3 is TGTGCCAGCAGCTTAACGCAGGGGCCCGCTACATTT.

This chain uses TRBV7-3 with TRBJ2-6; D gene unclear. The CDR3 contains 14 residues. The V end was cut by 5 bases, the J end by 2 bases, with 7 bases between. Germline assignment: CDR1 SGHTA and CDR2 FQGTGA. CDR3 nucleotide sequence: TGTGCCAGCAGCGCGGTGGCTGGGGCCAACGTCCTGACTTTC. Protein sequence: CASSAVAGANVLTF.

V usage is TRBV19 and J usage is TRBJ1-2; 8 bases agree with TRBD1. Germline CDR1 LNHDA, CDR2 SQIVND (reference sequence). CDR3 length: 16 amino acids. Trimming removed 8 bases from V and 3 bases from J; junction bases left unmatched: 14. The CDR3 here is CASFRQGAKGDYGYTF. As DNA, the CDR3 is TGTGCCAGTTTTCGGCAGGGGGCAAAAGGGGACTATGGCTACACCTTC. Supplemented by reference TRBV19 and TRBJ1-2, the full variable domain reads DGGITQSPKYLFRKEGQNVTLSCEQNLNHDAMYWYRQDPGQGLRLIYYSQIVNDFQKGDIAEGYSVSREKKESFPLTVTSAQKNPTAFYLCASFRQGAKGDYGYTFGSGTRLTVV.

The chain employs TRBV28 and TRBJ1-5; D not certain. The CDR3 covers 14 residues. Trimming removed 3 bases from V and 5 bases from J, with 11 bases in between. Per the germline V gene, CDR1 is MDHEN and CDR2 is SYDVKM. The CDR3 DNA reads as TGTGCCAGCAGTTTGAGCAGGATGGATCAGCCCCAGCATTTT. Protein product: CASSLSRMDQPQHF.

This clone was seen once. This rearrangement joins TRBV5-1 to TRBJ1-5; D is perhaps TRBD1 (5 bases). Trimming took 5 bases from V and 6 from J, leaving 9 bases between them. The CDR3 length is 12 residues. Germline V gives CDR1 SGHRS, CDR2 YFSETQ. This chain's CDR3 is CASSGGCQPQHF. The CDR3 nucleotides are TGCGCCAGCAGTGGGGGGTGTCAGCCCCAGCATTTT. The full variable domain, with the rest looked up from reference TRBV5-1 and TRBJ1-5, is KAGVTQTPRYLIKTRGQQVTLSCSPISGHRSVSWYQQTPGQGLQFLFEYFSETQRNKGNFPGRFSGRQFSNSRSEMNVSTLELGDSALYLCASSGGCQPQHFGDGTRLSIL.

This clone has just one count. CDR3 residues: CASSKVKGLNTEAFF. CDR3 DNA: TGTGCCAGCAGCAAAGTGAAAGGCTTGAACACTGAAGCTTTCTTT. This chain connects TRBV21-1 to TRBJ1-1. TRBV21-1 is described as a pseudogene. The CDR3 runs to 15 residues.

This chain connects TRBV5-4 to TRBJ2-5; the D gene is possibly TRBD1 (6 bases). The CDR3 extends over 13 amino acids. Trimming removed 5 bases from V and 5 bases from J, with 13 bases in between. Germline V gene data show CDR1 as SGHNT and CDR2 as YYREEE (reference sequence). This chain's CDR3 is CASRSTGLETQYF. The CDR3 bases are TGTGCCAGCAGAAGCACAGGGTTGGAGACCCAGTACTTC. The variable domain in full, with the rest retrieved from reference TRBV5-4 and TRBJ2-5, is ETGVTQSPTHLIKTRGQQVTLRCSSQSGHNTVSWYQQALGQGPQFIFQYYREEENGRGNFPPRFSGLQFPNYSSELNVNALELDDSALYLCASRSTGLETQYFGPGTRLLVL.

The chain uses TRBV21-1 and TRBJ2-1. TRBV21-1 is marked as a pseudogene. The CDR3 is 13 amino acids. The CDR3 DNA follows: TGTGCCAGCAGCAAACGGCTTTACAATGAGCAGTTCTTC. Amino acids: CASSKRLYNEQFF.

The chain links TRBV19 to TRBJ2-1, with TRBD1 matching 7 bases. V lost 1 base to trimming and J lost 7 bases; unmatched junction nucleotides: 16. There are 18 residues in the CDR3. In germline, CDR1 is LNHDA, CDR2 SQIVND (reference sequence). The CDR3 region has the DNA TGTGCCAGTAGTATAGTCGGCGGCCCAGGGGGTCTTCGTAATGAGCAGTTCTTC. The encoded protein is CASSIVGGPGGLRNEQFF. The variable domain in full, completed from reference TRBV19 and TRBJ2-1, reads DGGITQSPKYLFRKEGQNVTLSCEQNLNHDAMYWYRQDPGQGLRLIYYSQIVNDFQKGDIAEGYSVSREKKESFPLTVTSAQKNPTAFYLCASSIVGGPGGLRNEQFFGPGTRLTVL.

J is TRBJ2-2 and V is TRBV7-9; D is uncertain. This CDR3 is 16 amino acids long. CDR1 and CDR2 from the germline V gene are SEHNR and FQNEAQ (reference sequence). V was clipped by 5 bases and J by 2 bases, with 15 bases between them. The CDR3: CASSLLLLGNTGELFF. The CDR3, as DNA: TGTGCCAGCAGCCTCCTTCTGTTGGGTAACACCGGGGAGCTGTTTTTT.

This chain joins TRBV5-1 and TRBJ2-5; D ambiguous. Between the trimmed V and J ends, which lost 0 bases and 2 bases, there was a span of 8 bases. Germline V gene sequence: CDR1 SGHRS, CDR2 YFSETQ. The CDR3 sequence is 14 residues long. The CDR3 spells CASSLGLIQETQYF. CDR3 coding DNA: TGCGCCAGCAGCTTGGGTCTCATTCAAGAGACCCAGTACTTC.

The chain combines TRBV11-2 with TRBJ2-5; the D is unclear. The germline V gene has CDR1 SGHAT and CDR2 FQNNGV. CDR3 length: 14 amino acids. Trimming removed 5 bases at V and 7 bases at J, with 17 bases between. CDR3 DNA sequence: TGTGCCAGCAGCCCCCCCGGTGACCCTGCGACCCAGTACTTC. It encodes CASSPPGDPATQYF.

This sequence joins TRBV25-1 and TRBJ2-7; 8 nucleotides agree with TRBD1. The CDR3 sequence is 14 residues long. Trimming removed 3 bases from V and 6 bases from J; junction bases left unmatched: 7. CDR1 is MGHDK, CDR2 SYGVNS, per germline. CDR3 region: CASSDSTDRGEQYF. The CDR3 DNA reads TGTGCCAGCAGTGATTCAACCGACAGGGGCGAGCAGTACTTC.

CDR3: CASSDYTDTQYF. The CDR3 region has the DNA TGTGCCAGCAGTGACTACACAGATACGCAGTATTTT. The gene calls are TRBV6-5 and TRBJ2-3, with a tentative D call TRBD2 (5 bases). The germline V gene has CDR1 MNHEY and CDR2 SVGAGI. The CDR3 spans 12 residues. Trimming left V 5 bases short and J 2 bases short, with 5 bases between.

V gene TRBV5-8 combines with J gene TRBJ2-7; 7 bases fit TRBD2. With V trimmed by 6 bases and J by 0 bases, 6 bases remained unmatched. Per germline, CDR1 SGHTS and CDR2 YDEGEE. The CDR3 is 14 amino acids. The chain's CDR3 is CASTPGGSSYEQYF. As DNA, the CDR3 is TGTGCCAGCACCCCCGGCGGGAGCTCCTACGAGCAGTACTTC.

This sequence joins TRBV27 and TRBJ2-5; 10 positions agree with TRBD2. This CDR3 is built from 16 residues. The V gene's germline CDR1 is MNHEY and CDR2 SMNVEV (reference sequence). The V segment lost 5 bases and the J segment 2 bases; nucleotides outside the gene matches: 8. The CDR3 DNA sequence: TGTGCCAGCAGTCGTTCTAAGACTAGCGGGCAAGAGACCCAGTACTTC. It specifies CASSRSKTSGQETQYF.

Concerning this clone itself: One junction end does not reproduce the germline sequence, and a read error may be involved. This chain uses TRBV19 with TRBJ2-3, with a possible D match to TRBD1 (5 bases). Germline V gene sequence: CDR1 LNHDA, CDR2 SQIVND (reference sequence). The CDR3 is made up of 13 amino acids. The DNA of the CDR3 is TGTGCCAGTAGTCAGGGTTTCACATATACGCAGTATTTT. Translated: CASSQGFTYTQYF.

The V and J genes are TRBV18 and TRBJ2-1; 9 bases align to TRBD1. This CDR3 spans 15 amino acids. Losses at the gene ends were 5 bases for V and 2 bases for J; bases not matched to a gene: 4. In germline, CDR1 is KGHSH, CDR2 LQKENI. The CDR3 region is CASSVGQGTYNEQFF. The DNA of the CDR3 is TGTGCCAGCTCAGTGGGACAGGGCACCTACAATGAGCAGTTCTTC.

This clone was seen a single time. The rearrangement joins TRBV29-1 to TRBJ1-2; weak D call: TRBD1 (6 bases). With 4 bases removed from V and 1 base from J, the gap between germline ends came to 13 bases. Germline loops: CDR1 SQVTM, CDR2 ANQGSEA. The CDR3 extends over 14 amino acids. CDR3 bases: TGCAGCGTTGGACAGGTTAGGGGTAACTATGGCTACACCTTC. The encoded protein is CSVGQVRGNYGYTF.

V is TRBV27 and J is TRBJ2-7; perhaps TRBD2 as D (8 bases). V was trimmed by 8 bases and J by 8 bases, leaving 43 bases between them. Germline CDR1 and CDR2: MNHEY and SMNVEV (reference sequence). The CDR3 is 21 amino acids. The CDR3 bases are TGTGCCAGCGGGTTCTCCCATGCACAGGGGTACGGCCTAGCGGGCCCCCGCAAGCAGTACTTC. It specifies CASGFSHAQGYGLAGPRKQYF.

The chain carries TRBV6-1 and TRBJ2-5; 9 bases align to TRBD1. The CDR3 consists of 14 residues. The V gene's germline CDR1 is MNHNS and CDR2 SASEGT. V dropped 6 bases and J dropped 1; count of bases not matched to a gene: 3. The chain's CDR3 is CASRPDRGQETQYF. DNA of the CDR3: TGTGCCAGCAGGCCGGACAGGGGCCAAGAGACCCAGTACTTC.